This TCR beta chain emerged from a study of cytomegalovirus exposure and HLA in healthy donors. A multiplex PCR was run with 60 Vbeta primers and 13 Jbeta primers. TCRdb's table, derived via immunoSEQ multiplex PCR, lists solely in-frame clones and lacks some. The sample lists under 150,000 clones, 70% to 80% occurring once. Study-wide findings and caveats: Previous analysis showed most TCR beta V segments were productive about 90% or about 30% of the time.

Per germline, CDR1 SNHLY and CDR2 FYNNEI. There are 15 residues in the CDR3. J was trimmed by 9 bases and V by 6 bases; bases with no gene match: 14. In the case of this clone: Antigen unknown.

The donors, nominally healthy at sampling, likely had unrecorded immune exposures. The chain employs TRBV2 and TRBJ2-3; 8 bases match TRBD2. Sequenced material: PBMCs. The sequence was obtained from a woman in her thirties or forties in good health and CMV-seropositive. The CDR3, as DNA: TGTGCCAGCAGCCCGCTAGCGGGTACCGGGGAGACGCAGTATTTT. Protein sequence: CASSPLAGTGETQYF.